What follows describes a single T cell receptor (beta chain). As yet, its antigen is unknown. The V end was cut by 1 base, the J end by 6 bases, with 13 bases between. The CDR3 covers 15 residues. Germline V lookup: CDR1 SGHDN, CDR2 FVKESK. Repertoires were generated with immunoSEQ multiplex PCR, while TCRdb's copy carries only in-frame clones and drops some. The sample yields 2 million to 2.5 million clones, 95% seen once. The sample comes from a study of shared clonotypes between healthy human individuals. At the level of the study: Every donor yielded three CD4 naive, three CD4 memory, two CD8 naive and one CD8 memory plate. Study findings and constraints: Rarefaction curves obtained for sorted subsets showed sequencing incomplete despite large depth.

This chain joins TRBV14 and TRBJ2-1, with D unclear. The TCR originated in a young man in good health. The sample was naive CD4+ T cells sorted from blood. The subset is: CD45RA+ positively selected. The chain's CDR3 is CASSQGRPSTNEQFF. CDR3 in DNA: TGTGCCAGCAGCCAAGGGAGACCCTCCACCAATGAGCAGTTCTTC.